This TCR beta chain was recovered during a study of blood T cell repertoires in COVID-19. Study overall: Acute-phase and convalescent COVID-19 samples originated in the United States, Italy and Spain. T cells, B-cell-depleted T cells, or PBMCs provided the cDNA or gDNA that served as material.

The method was immunoSEQ multiplex PCR; TCRdb's version includes in-frame clones alone and lacks a portion of them. The data contain roughly 160,000 clones, 88% of them seen just once; the ten biggest clones take up roughly 26%. Trimming shortened V by 0 bases and J by 3 bases, and 10 bases separated the two germline ends. The CDR3 sequence is 15 residues long. In germline, CDR1 is SGHDN, CDR2 FVKESK. This clone was observed a handful of times. The chain uses TRBV14 and TRBJ2-3; maybe TRBD2 (5 bases). The clonotype comes from a man aged 60-69 years with acute or convalescent COVID-19. The specimen sequenced was peripheral blood. This chain's CDR3 is CASSQEGAKTDTQYF. The CDR3 DNA is TGTGCCAGCAGCCAAGAGGGAGCCAAGACAGATACGCAGTATTTT. Looking up the rest from reference TRBV14 and TRBJ2-3 gives the full variable domain: EAGVTQFPSHSVIEKGQTVTLRCDPISGHDNLYWYRRVMGKEIKFLLHFVKESKQDESGMPNNRFLAERTGGTYSTLKVQPAELEDSGVYFCASSQEGAKTDTQYFGPGTRLTVL.